This T cell receptor beta chain was identified in a study of blood T cell repertoires in COVID-19. Germline V lookup: CDR1 SGHRS, CDR2 YFSETQ. Trimming removed 4 bases at V and 0 bases at J, with 7 bases between. The CDR3 has 13 amino acids. Assay: immunoSEQ multiplex PCR; the TCRdb copy retains only in-frame clones and omits some. The repertoire consists of some 55,000 clones, with 90% occurring once and the leading ten covering around 8.2%. This sequence originates from a woman in her thirties or forties with active COVID-19. What was sequenced was peripheral blood. The gene calls are TRBV5-1 and TRBJ2-5; D is unresolved. The CDR3 DNA sequence: TGCGCCAGCAGCCCAGGAAACCAAGAGACCCAGTACTTC. Translating it yields CASSPGNQETQYF.